The 31 T cell receptor beta chains in this list originate from one sample, sequenced in a study of vaccination and CD4 T cells after COVID-19. Specified treatment: approximately 9-day PBMC culture with coronavirus spike peptide pools or control peptides (ViraFEST assay). Antigens of these TCRs are unknown. The Oncomine TCR Beta short-read assay generated sequence data from the DNA of cultured CD4+ T cells. TCRdb reprocessed the PCR reads via MiXCR and lists one record per CDR3 protein. The data hold some 11,000 distinct CDR3 sequences, with 40% to 50% observed a single time. The specimen sequenced was CD4+ T cells from blood, cultured in vitro. Receptors were obtained from a human donor who had recovered from COVID-19.

This clonotype was counted between two and nine times. The chain links TRBV7-3 to TRBJ2-5; tentative D call: TRBD2 (5 bases). Looked up from germline, CDR1 is SGHTA and CDR2 is FQGTGA. V shed 2 bases and J shed 1 base, with 8 bases lying between them. The CDR3 spans 14 residues. In DNA, the CDR3 is TGTGCCAGCAGCTTAGCCAGCGGCCAAGAGACCCAGTACTTC. The encoded protein is CASSLASGQETQYF.

The CDR3 loop reads CAWTRQDHYGYTF. The CDR3 bases are TGTGCCTGGACCCGACAGGACCACTATGGCTACACCTTC. The chain couples TRBV30 to TRBJ1-2, with D possibly matching TRBD1 (6 bases). Germline CDR1 reads GTSNPN; CDR2 reads SVGIG (reference sequence). The CDR3 contains 13 residues. Trimming stripped 4 bases from V and 3 bases from J, with 12 bases between.

The rearrangement uses TRBV19 and TRBJ2-1; D unclear. Per germline, CDR1 LNHDA and CDR2 SQIVND (reference sequence). The CDR3 length is 15 residues. V lost 2 bases, J lost 7 bases, and 15 bases lay in between. The CDR3 loop reads CASSINRATGNEQFF. CDR3 nucleotide sequence: TGTGCCAGTAGTATAAACCGGGCAACCGGGAATGAGCAGTTCTTC.

CDR3 loop: CASSPGETQYF. CDR3 nucleotides: TGTGCCAGCTCACCGGGAGAGACCCAGTACTTC. The chain employs TRBV18 and TRBJ2-5; no firm D call. The germline V gene has CDR1 KGHSH and CDR2 LQKENI. V gave up 3 bases and J gave up 4 bases, with 3 bases separating them. The CDR3 totals 11 residues. Filled out from reference TRBV18 and TRBJ2-5, the complete variable domain reads NAGVMQNPRHLVRRRGQEARLRCSPMKGHSHVYWYRQLPEEGLKFMVYLQKENIIDESGMPKERFSAEFPKEGPSILRIQQVVRGDSAAYFCASSPGETQYFGPGTRLLVL.

The chain has TRBV20-1 and TRBJ2-1; the match to TRBD2 covers 10 bases. Per germline, CDR1 DFQATT and CDR2 SNEGSKA (reference sequence). The junction had 8 bases not matched to a gene; V was cut back by 2 bases and J by 10 bases. This CDR3 region has 14 residues. CDR3 DNA: TGCAGTGCTAGACGTGGACTAGCGGTCAGAGAGCAGTTCTTC. It yields the protein CSARRGLAVREQFF.

This chain links TRBV11-2 with TRBJ2-7; no reliable D call. CDR1 is SGHAT, CDR2 FQNNGV, per germline. The CDR3 consists of 13 residues. Trimming took 5 bases from V and 5 from J, leaving 13 bases between them. CDR3: CASSLYGRNEQYF. The DNA of the CDR3 is TGTGCCAGCAGCCTCTATGGACGGAACGAGCAGTACTTC.

V is TRBV20-1 and J is TRBJ1-4, with 10 bases fitting TRBD1. V was pared by 6 bases and J by 7 bases, with 8 bases of the junction left unmatched. This CDR3 has 14 amino acids. Germline CDR1 reads DFQATT; CDR2 reads SNEGSKA (reference sequence). The CDR3 nucleotides are TGCAGTGCGGGGAGACAGGGGGCGAGTGAAAAACTGTTTTTT. It codes for CSAGRQGASEKLFF.

This clonotype has just a few counts. The chain uses TRBV14 and TRBJ1-2, with a possible D match to TRBD1 (5 bases). V lost 4 bases to trimming and J lost 9 bases, with 15 bases between them. The CDR3 loop spans 13 amino acids. CDR1 is SGHDN and CDR2 is FVKESK in the germline V gene. The CDR3 here is CASSPRDPSRYTF. Written as DNA, the CDR3 is TGTGCCAGCAGCCCCCGGGACCCTTCACGCTACACCTTC.

This clonotype was found a few times. The V and J genes are TRBV2 and TRBJ1-5; possibly TRBD1 for D (5 bases). This CDR3 has 14 residues. Germline CDR1 and CDR2: SNHLY and FYNNEI. The germline V and J ends were trimmed by 4 bases and 0 bases, with 7 bases remaining between them. As DNA, the CDR3 is TGTGCCAGCAGTGCAGGGAGTAGCAATCAGCCCCAGCATTTT. As protein: CASSAGSSNQPQHF.

By share of the sample, this clonotype is medium-sized. The V gene is TRBV7-2, the J gene TRBJ2-3; D not certain. Trimming cost V 2 bases and J 3 bases, with 0 bases left between them. This CDR3 comprises 11 residues. CDR1 and CDR2 from the germline V gene are SGHTA and FQGNSA. CDR3 amino acids: CASSLTDTQYF. The CDR3 nucleotides are TGTGCCAGCAGCTTAACAGATACGCAGTATTTT. Filled out from reference TRBV7-2 and TRBJ2-3, the complete variable domain reads GAGVSQSPSNKVTEKGKDVELRCDPISGHTALYWYRQSLGQGLEFLIYFQGNSAPDKSGLPSDRFSAERTGGSVSTLTIQRTQQEDSAVYLCASSLTDTQYFGPGTRLTVL.

The chain uses TRBV19 and TRBJ2-1; 8 bases match TRBD2. The V and J ends lost 3 bases and 5 bases, in that order; junction bases with no gene match: 3. Germline loops: CDR1 LNHDA, CDR2 SQIVND (reference sequence). The CDR3 consists of 14 residues. The CDR3 loop is CASSIGTRHNEQFF. The CDR3 nucleotides read TGTGCCAGTAGTATCGGGACTAGGCACAATGAGCAGTTCTTC.

The chain has TRBV27 and TRBJ2-3; 9 nucleotides align to TRBD1. This CDR3 region has 15 residues. The V gene's germline CDR1 is MNHEY and CDR2 SMNVEV (reference sequence). With 6 bases clipped from V and 5 bases from J, the junction kept 9 bases outside the gene matches. The DNA of the CDR3 is TGTGCCAGCAGAGATTCGGACAGGGGAGGAGATACGCAGTATTTT. Its translation is CASRDSDRGGDTQYF.

V usage is TRBV5-4 and J usage is TRBJ2-1; 10 bases agree with TRBD2. This CDR3 has 16 amino acids. V was clipped by 4 bases and J by 3 bases; unmatched bases: 7. CDR1 is SGHNT and CDR2 is YYREEE in the germline V gene (reference sequence). Here the CDR3 DNA reads TGTGCCAGCAGCCCCCCGGCTAGCGGGAGCTACAATGAGCAGTTCTTC. Translated, it gives CASSPPASGSYNEQFF.

This chain joins TRBV20-1 and TRBJ2-1, with D uncertain. The CDR3 sequence is 17 residues long. Germline CDR1 DFQATT, CDR2 SNEGSKA (reference sequence). Trimming shortened V by 0 bases and J by 5 bases, and 20 bases separated the two germline ends. CDR3: CSARDAVFAGLNNEQFF. DNA for the CDR3: TGCAGTGCTAGAGATGCGGTATTTGCCGGCCTAAACAATGAGCAGTTCTTC.

This clonotype showed up just a few times. This rearrangement joins TRBV6-1 to TRBJ1-2; tentatively, D is TRBD1 (6 bases). The CDR3 is 13 residues long. The V end was cut by 8 bases, the J end by 5 bases, with 15 bases between. Germline CDR1 MNHNS, CDR2 SASEGT. For the CDR3, the DNA is TGTGCCAGCCAGGAAGGACAGAGATATGGCTACACCTTC. Translated: CASQEGQRYGYTF.

The V call is TRBV19, the J call TRBJ2-2; tentative D call: TRBD1 (6 bases). The CDR3 extends over 14 amino acids. V shed 5 bases and J shed 7 bases, with 14 bases lying between them. Germline V gene data show CDR1 as LNHDA and CDR2 as SQIVND (reference sequence). The CDR3: CASSVGTKGGELFF. For the CDR3, the DNA is TGTGCCAGTAGTGTTGGGACAAAGGGCGGGGAGCTGTTTTTT.

The V call is TRBV20-1, the J call TRBJ2-2, with 8 bases lining up with TRBD1. Germline loops: CDR1 DFQATT, CDR2 SNEGSKA (reference sequence). The V gene end was trimmed by 5 bases and the J gene end by 0 bases; junction bases not matched to a gene: 8. The CDR3 extends over 16 amino acids. The CDR3 is CSARPSDRANTGELFF. Written as DNA, the CDR3 is TGCAGTGCTCGCCCGTCGGACAGGGCGAACACCGGGGAGCTGTTTTTT.

This clonotype is classed as medium-sized. This chain links TRBV21-1 with TRBJ2-2. TRBV21-1 is flagged as a pseudogene. The CDR3 loop spans 14 amino acids. The CDR3 DNA is TGTGCCAGCAGCAAAGGACAGAACACCGGGGAGCTGTTTTTT. Translated, it gives CASSKGQNTGELFF.

A few counts support this clonotype. V gene TRBV18 combines with J gene TRBJ1-2; D call uncertain. Germline V gene sequence: CDR1 KGHSH, CDR2 LQKENI. This CDR3 region has 14 residues. Trimming took 5 bases from V and 4 from J, leaving 14 bases between them. In nucleotides, the CDR3 is TGTGCCAGCTCAGTTGACGGGAGCTCCTATGGCTACACCTTC. The encoded protein is CASSVDGSSYGYTF.

V and J are TRBV20-1 and TRBJ2-5; D might be TRBD2 (5 bases). Trimming took off 5 bases at V and 1 base at J, with 8 bases between the two ends. The CDR3 is made up of 12 amino acids. The germline CDR1 and CDR2 sequences are DFQATT and SNEGSKA (reference sequence). The CDR3 region has the DNA TGCAGTGCTCCGGGGTTCCAAGAGACCCAGTACTTC. Translating it yields CSAPGFQETQYF.

This chain joins TRBV29-1 and TRBJ2-7, with D uncertain. The CDR3 is 12 amino acids. CDR1 SQVTM and CDR2 ANQGSEA come from the germline V gene. V was shortened by 4 bases and J by 0 bases, with 7 bases between the two germline ends. The CDR3 sequence is CSVAQSSYEQYF. DNA of the CDR3: TGCAGCGTTGCTCAAAGCTCCTACGAGCAGTACTTC.

The table lists this clonotype with a few counts. The chain links TRBV12-3 or TRBV12-4 to TRBJ2-7; TRBD1 aligns across 7 bases. The V and J ends lost 3 bases and 2 bases, in that order; junction bases with no gene match: 1. The CDR3 length is 13 residues. The CDR3 protein is CASSFTGAYEQYF. The CDR3 nucleotides read TGTGCCAGCAGTTTTACAGGGGCCTACGAGCAGTACTTC.

This chain uses TRBV27 with TRBJ2-7; D is possibly TRBD1 or TRBD2 (5 bases each). Germline V gene lookup returns CDR1 MNHEY and CDR2 SMNVEV (reference sequence). This CDR3 contains 12 residues. Trimming removed 3 bases from V and 8 bases from J, with 11 bases in between. CDR3 sequence reads: CASSFGGKKQYF. CDR3 bases: TGTGCCAGCAGTTTTGGGGGTAAGAAGCAGTACTTC.

As to this clonotype: The junction departs from the called germline gene at one end, perhaps through a read error. CDR3: CSQSGRPYSNQPQHF. The CDR3 DNA is TGTAGCCAGTCTGGCAGGCCCTATAGCAATCAGCCCCAGCATTTT. The gene calls are TRBV20-1 and TRBJ1-5; D remains unclear. Germline V gives CDR1 DFQATT, CDR2 SNEGSKA (reference sequence). The CDR3 has 15 residues.

This clonotype was counted only a few times. V usage is TRBV4-2 and J usage is TRBJ2-4, with 9 bases identical to TRBD1. V shed 4 bases and J 7 bases; nucleotides not matched to a gene: 8. The V gene's germline CDR1 is LGHNA and CDR2 YNFKEQ. The CDR3 totals 15 residues. CDR3 bases: TGTGCCAGCAGCCCTTTGATTGACAGGGGGAACATTCAGTACTTC. Its protein product is CASSPLIDRGNIQYF.

The chain uses TRBV10-3 and TRBJ2-5; 9 nucleotides match TRBD2. V was pared by 6 bases and J by 1 base, with 6 bases of the junction left unmatched. The CDR3 covers 15 residues. In germline, CDR1 is ENHRY, CDR2 SYGVKD. CDR3 DNA sequence: TGTGCCATCAGGAGCGCTAGCGGGACCCAAGAGACCCAGTACTTC. Encoded protein: CAIRSASGTQETQYF.

This chain joins TRBV20-1 and TRBJ2-1, with TRBD2 matching 10 bases. This CDR3 has 15 residues. CDR1 and CDR2 (germline): DFQATT, SNEGSKA (reference sequence). With V trimmed by 6 bases and J by 5 bases, 10 bases remained unmatched. CDR3 protein: CSADPPSGGDNEQFF. Written as DNA, the CDR3 is TGCAGTGCCGACCCCCCTAGCGGGGGAGACAATGAGCAGTTCTTC.

The rearrangement joins TRBV7-3 to TRBJ2-3, with 7 bases matching TRBD1. V lost 8 bases, J lost 5 bases, and 7 bases stayed unmatched. Germline V gene data show CDR1 as SGHTA and CDR2 as FQGTGA. This CDR3 comprises 13 residues. The CDR3 here is CASGQGVGDTQYF. The CDR3 DNA reads as TGTGCCAGCGGGCAGGGGGTAGGAGATACGCAGTATTTT. The variable domain in full, with the rest retrieved from reference TRBV7-3 and TRBJ2-3, is GAGVSQTPSNKVTEKGKYVELRCDPISGHTALYWYRQSLGQGPEFLIYFQGTGAADDSGLPNDRFFAVRPEGSVSTLKIQRTERGDSAVYLCASGQGVGDTQYFGPGTRLTVL.

V and J are TRBV6-1 and TRBJ1-4; 9 bases match TRBD1. Per the germline V gene, CDR1 is MNHNS and CDR2 is SASEGT. V dropped 10 bases and J dropped 8; count of bases not matched to a gene: 5. The CDR3 has 12 amino acids. Here the CDR3 DNA reads TGTGCCATCAGGGGGACAGGGGAAAAACTGTTTTTT. Amino acids: CAIRGTGEKLFF.

This clonotype was observed a handful of times. The V and J genes are TRBV15 and TRBJ1-4, with D unclear. The CDR3 is made up of 14 amino acids. V lost 1 base and J 6 bases, leaving 9 bases between the germline ends. CDR1 is LNHNV and CDR2 is YYDKDF in the germline V gene (reference sequence). CDR3 coding DNA: TGTGCCACCAGCAGAGTCCCCGGATATGAAAAACTGTTTTTT. Translating it yields CATSRVPGYEKLFF.

This clonotype turned up a few times. The chain uses TRBV2 and TRBJ2-7; 8 nucleotides agree with TRBD1. CDR3 length equals 14 residues. J lost 7 bases, V lost 3 bases, and 8 bases had no gene match. Germline CDR1 and CDR2: SNHLY and FYNNEI. CDR3 DNA sequence: TGTGCCAGCAGTGAGCCACTACAGGGGGAGGAGCAGTACTTC. Translated, it gives CASSEPLQGEEQYF.